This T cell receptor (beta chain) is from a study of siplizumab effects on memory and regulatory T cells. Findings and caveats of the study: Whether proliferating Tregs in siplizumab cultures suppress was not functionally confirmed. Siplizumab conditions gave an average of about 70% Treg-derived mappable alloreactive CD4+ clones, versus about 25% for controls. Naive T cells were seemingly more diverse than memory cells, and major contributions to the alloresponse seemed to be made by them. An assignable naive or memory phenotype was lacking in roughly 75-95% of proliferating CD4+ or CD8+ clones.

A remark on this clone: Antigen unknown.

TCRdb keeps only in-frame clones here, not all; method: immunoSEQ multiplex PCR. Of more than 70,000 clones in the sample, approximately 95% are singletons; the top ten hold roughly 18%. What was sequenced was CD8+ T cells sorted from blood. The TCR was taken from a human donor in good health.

DNA of the CDR3: TGCGCCAGCAGTCCCCAAACGGGTCTGTATAGCAATCAGCCCCAGCATTTT. Translated: CASSPQTGLYSNQPQHF. The gene calls are TRBV10-2 and TRBJ1-5, with D unclear. V lost 5 bases, J lost 0 bases, and 17 bases lay in between. This CDR3 spans 17 amino acids. CDR1 is WSHSY, CDR2 SAAADI, per germline.